The 14 T cell receptor beta chains reported below all come from one sample, sequenced in a study of Ad26.COV2.S vaccination and SARS-CoV-2 variants. Profiling relied on immunoSEQ multiplex PCR, and the TCRdb table lists in-frame clones only, not all of them. The data show about 280,000 clones, with approximately 87% seen just once and about 3.6% held by the top ten. The treatment is: about 20 received Ad26.COV2.S at low or high dose, single or two shots; 5 received placebo; per-sample allocation not given. Samples were taken on day 63 after the first vaccine or placebo injection. Sequenced material: peripheral blood, taken in a trial of Ad26.COV2.S vaccine versus placebo. The receptors were sampled from a person between 18 and 59 years old who received the Ad26.COV2.S COVID-19 vaccine or a placebo.

The chain couples TRBV18 to TRBJ2-7; possible D gene TRBD2, 6 bases. V was pared by 3 bases and J by 0 bases, with 18 bases between. CDR3 size: 17 residues. Germline V lookup: CDR1 KGHSH, CDR2 LQKENI. CDR3 region: CASSPPFSGGNSYEQYF. Here the CDR3 DNA reads TGTGCCAGCTCACCCCCCTTCTCCGGGGGAAACTCCTACGAGCAGTACTTC.

This chain links TRBV25-1 with TRBJ2-2; D possibly uses TRBD1 or TRBD2 (5 bases each). Trimming took off 1 base at V and 3 bases at J, with 6 bases between the two ends. The CDR3 is 14 amino acids. CDR1 and CDR2 from the germline V gene are MGHDK and SYGVNS. As DNA, the CDR3 is TGTGCCAGCAGTGAATTGGGGGACACCGGGGAGCTGTTTTTT. Translated, it gives CASSELGDTGELFF. Supplemented by reference TRBV25-1 and TRBJ2-2, the full variable domain reads EADIYQTPRYLVIGTGKKITLECSQTMGHDKMYWYQQDPGMELHLIHYSYGVNSTEKGDLSSESTVSRIRTEHFPLTLESARPSHTSQYLCASSELGDTGELFFGEGSRLTVL.

In nucleotides, the CDR3 is TGTGCCAGCAGCCCTAGTCCCGGGACAGGGGATAGTGGCTACACCTTC. It yields the protein CASSPSPGTGDSGYTF. The rearrangement joins TRBV7-2 to TRBJ1-2; TRBD1 matches at 10 bases. This CDR3 is 16 amino acids long. V dropped 5 bases and J dropped 7; count of bases not matched to a gene: 13. Germline V gives CDR1 SGHTA, CDR2 FQGNSA.

The rearrangement uses TRBV5-6 and TRBJ2-5; a possible D gene is TRBD2 (6 bases). CDR1 SGHDT and CDR2 YYEEEE come from the germline V gene. The V end was cut by 0 bases, the J end by 0 bases, with 9 bases between. There are 15 residues in the CDR3. CDR3 nucleotide sequence: TGTGCCAGCAGCTTGGTGGGACTCAACCAAGAGACCCAGTACTTC. Translation: CASSLVGLNQETQYF.

This clone was counted a few times. The gene calls are TRBV7-9 and TRBJ1-3, with D unresolved. The CDR3 consists of 13 residues. Trimming cost V 7 bases and J 3 bases, with 10 bases left between them. Germline lookup yields CDR1 SEHNR and CDR2 FQNEAQ (reference sequence). CDR3 region: CASNSRGGNTIYF. The CDR3 DNA sequence: TGTGCCAGCAATTCCCGGGGTGGAAACACCATATATTTT.

The chain carries TRBV4-1 and TRBJ2-7; 7 positions agree with TRBD2. Germline loops: CDR1 MGHRA, CDR2 YSYEKL. V was clipped by 4 bases and J by 0 bases; unmatched bases: 9. The CDR3 runs 16 residues. The CDR3: CASSRPLGGSSYEQYF. DNA for the CDR3: TGCGCCAGCAGCCGGCCCCTGGGCGGGAGCTCCTACGAGCAGTACTTC.

This chain connects TRBV29-1 to TRBJ1-2; tentatively, D is TRBD1 (6 bases). Between the trimmed V and J ends, which lost 5 bases and 1 base, there was a span of 14 bases. This CDR3 is built from 14 residues. The germline gives CDR1 SQVTM, CDR2 ANQGSEA. DNA for the CDR3: TGCAGCGTTAACACCCACAGGGTTAACTATGGCTACACCTTC. It codes for CSVNTHRVNYGYTF.

The genes are TRBV7-9 and TRBJ1-2; unclear D gene. V was cut by 3 bases and J by 3 bases, with 8 bases left in between. The CDR3 runs 13 residues. Germline V lookup: CDR1 SEHNR, CDR2 FQNEAQ (reference sequence). CDR3 in DNA: TGTGCCAGCAGCTTTGCTCAGGACTATGGCTACACCTTC. This codes for CASSFAQDYGYTF.

The chain uses TRBV19 and TRBJ1-5; D is possibly TRBD1 (5 bases). Trimming removed 6 bases at V and 6 bases at J, with 21 bases between. CDR1 is LNHDA and CDR2 is SQIVND in the germline V gene (reference sequence). The CDR3 runs to 16 residues. CDR3 coding DNA: TGTGCCAGTAGGACGATCCAGGGAGGAAGGCCTCAGCCCCAGCATTTT. This sequence encodes CASRTIQGGRPQPQHF.

This sequence joins TRBV7-8 and TRBJ2-5; D perhaps matches TRBD2 (5 bases). CDR1 is SGHVS, CDR2 FQNEAQ, per germline. This CDR3 has 15 residues. The V and J ends lost 1 base and 3 bases respectively, with 12 bases between them. The CDR3 bases are TGTGCCAGCAGCTTAGGTGGCGGGTCCAAAGAGACCCAGTACTTC. It specifies CASSLGGGSKETQYF.

The J gene is TRBJ1-2, the V gene TRBV19; 8 bases align to TRBD1. The CDR3 contains 15 residues. Looked up from germline, CDR1 is LNHDA and CDR2 is SQIVND (reference sequence). Germline trimming cut 6 bases from V and 4 bases from J; bases unmatched to any gene: 10. CDR3 loop: CASRNAGGWGYGYTF. DNA for the CDR3: TGTGCCAGTAGGAATGCAGGGGGCTGGGGCTATGGCTACACCTTC.

The chain uses TRBV11-2 and TRBJ1-3; weak D call: TRBD1 (5 bases). This CDR3 contains 16 residues. Germline CDR1 reads SGHAT; CDR2 reads FQNNGV. Trimming took 4 bases from V and 0 from J, leaving 13 bases between them. The CDR3 sequence is CASSYEAGGSGNTIYF. The DNA for the CDR3 is TGTGCCAGCAGCTACGAAGCGGGGGGCTCTGGAAACACCATATATTTT. The variable domain in full, with the rest retrieved from reference TRBV11-2 and TRBJ1-3, is EAGVAQSPRYKIIEKRQSVAFWCNPISGHATLYWYQQILGQGPKLLIQFQNNGVVDDSQLPKDRFSAERLKGVDSTLKIQPAKLEDSAVYLCASSYEAGGSGNTIYFGEGSWLTVV.

The chain recombines TRBV5-1 with TRBJ2-1; 10 positions agree with TRBD2. Germline V CDR1 and CDR2: SGHRS, YFSETQ. With V trimmed by 3 bases and J by 1 base, 1 base remained unmatched. CDR3 length: 15 residues. In DNA form, the CDR3 reads TGCGCCAGCAGCTCACTAGCGGGGTCCTACAATGAGCAGTTCTTC. This sequence encodes CASSSLAGSYNEQFF. The variable domain in full, completed from reference TRBV5-1 and TRBJ2-1, reads KAGVTQTPRYLIKTRGQQVTLSCSPISGHRSVSWYQQTPGQGLQFLFEYFSETQRNKGNFPGRFSGRQFSNSRSEMNVSTLELGDSALYLCASSSLAGSYNEQFFGPGTRLTVL.

This clone was counted a single time. This rearrangement joins TRBV6-4 to TRBJ2-1; maybe TRBD2 (5 bases). The CDR3 runs 15 residues. Germline CDR1 and CDR2: MRHNA and SNTAGT. Trimming took 4 bases from V and 7 from J, leaving 17 bases between them. The CDR3 nucleotides are TGTGCCAGCAGTGGGGAGTGGGCCTCCCATAATGAGCAGTTCTTC. It yields the protein CASSGEWASHNEQFF.